The rows below give T cell receptor beta chains drawn from one sample of a study of T cell changes during pregnancy in multiple sclerosis. TCRdb's copy holds only in-frame clones and misses some; the assay was immunoSEQ multiplex PCR. The sample lists around 81,000 clones, roughly 92% occurring once. The source was peripheral blood, collected after pregnancy. Every receptor here comes from a female donor in good health, enrolled as a control in a pregnancy study. Both conserved end residues are part of each CDR3. The D gene is left open where the match is weak. Some rows mark clone size as missing; the rest say once, few, many or name a class of expanded clone.

V,size,J,length,D,DNA,CDR3
TRBV7-2,NA,TRBJ2-5,16,TRBD2,TGTGCCAGCAGCTCCAGACTAGCGGGGTTCCAAGAGACCCAGTACTTC,CASSSRLAGFQETQYF
TRBV28,NA,TRBJ1-2,14,TRBD1,TGTGCCAGCAGTTTACAGGGGGCGTACTATGGCTACACCTTC,CASSLQGAYYGYTF
TRBV5-8,NA,TRBJ2-1,13,NA,TGTGCCAGCAGTTCCGGGGCCTACAATGAGCAGTTCTTC,CASSSGAYNEQFF
TRBV29-1,NA,TRBJ2-3,14,TRBD1,TGCAGCGGCAGACAGGGGGCGCCCGAAGATACGCAGTATTTT,CSGRQGAPEDTQYF
TRBV21-1,NA,TRBJ1-2,15,NA,TGTGCCAGCAGCCTACAGACAGGGGATAACTATGGCTACACCTTC,CASSLQTGDNYGYTF
TRBV6-6,NA,TRBJ2-7,16,TRBD2,TGTGCCAGCAGTTACGGGACTAGCGGGATGCTTGGCGAGCAGTACTTC,CASSYGTSGMLGEQYF
TRBV7-2,NA,TRBJ1-4,14,NA,TGTGCCAGCAGCTTAGAACGGGGTCGGGAAAAACTGTTTTTT,CASSLERGREKLFF
TRBV28,NA,TRBJ2-7,15,TRBD1,TGTGCCAGCACCCAACGGACAGGTACCGCCTACGAGCAGTACTTC,CASTQRTGTAYEQYF
TRBV7-9,few,TRBJ2-7,15,NA,TGTGCCAGCAGCCCGGGAGACTTGTGGGGAAACGAGCAGTACTTC,CASSPGDLWGNEQYF
TRBV28,NA,TRBJ2-3,11,NA,TGTGCCAGCAGCTCTCGAGATACGCAGTATTTT,CASSSRDTQYF
TRBV6-1,NA,TRBJ2-5,13,TRBD2,TGTGCCAGTTTAGCGGGGGGGGTAGAGACCCAGTACTTC,CASLAGGVETQYF
TRBV25-1,few,TRBJ2-7,13,NA,TGTGCCAGCCGGTACCCGGGCTCCTACGAGCAGTACTTC,CASRYPGSYEQYF
TRBV30,NA,TRBJ1-1,15,NA,TGTGCCTGGACCCCGCTAGGGGGACAGAACACTGAAGCTTTCTTT,CAWTPLGGQNTEAFF
TRBV27,NA,TRBJ1-4,15,NA,TGTGCCAGCAGTCCTCTGGGAGCAACTAATGAAAAACTGTTTTTT,CASSPLGATNEKLFF
TRBV7-2,NA,TRBJ2-5,13,TRBD1,TGTGCCAGCAGCCCAGGGGGCGGAGAGACCCAGTACTTC,CASSPGGGETQYF
TRBV28,NA,TRBJ2-7,14,TRBD1,TGTGCCAGCAGTTTAGTGCAGGGGGCTGGCGAGCAGTACTTC,CASSLVQGAGEQYF
TRBV5-6,NA,TRBJ2-7,17,TRBD2,TGTGCCAGCAGCTTGCTAGCGGGAGCCACGATGGGGGGGGAGCAGTACTTC,CASSLLAGATMGGEQYF
TRBV9,NA,TRBJ1-5,15,NA,TGTGCCAGCAGTTCTGGGAGGCAGTCCAATCAGCCCCAGCATTTT,CASSSGRQSNQPQHF
TRBV28,NA,TRBJ2-5,11,NA,TGTGCCAGCAGCCAGGGTCGGACCCAGTACTTC,CASSQGRTQYF
TRBV11-2,NA,TRBJ1-3,15,TRBD1,TGTGCCAGCAGTTTGGGACAGGGCGGAGGAAACACCATATATTTT,CASSLGQGGGNTIYF
TRBV15,NA,TRBJ2-7,14,TRBD2,TGTGCCACCAGCAGCCCCGGGACTAACTACGAGCAGTACTTC,CATSSPGTNYEQYF
TRBV18,NA,TRBJ2-3,18,TRBD2,TGTGCCAGCTCACCACCCCTCGGACTAGCGGGAGCGGAAGATACGCAGTATTTT,CASSPPLGLAGAEDTQYF
TRBV15,NA,TRBJ1-5,18,TRBD1,TGTGCCACCAGCAGAGGGGGCACGGGACAGGGTAAAGATCAGCCCCAGCATTTT,CATSRGGTGQGKDQPQHF
TRBV5-4,NA,TRBJ1-2,16,TRBD1,TGTGCCAGCAGCCCCGTTGCCGGACAGGGGGCTAATGGCTACACCTTC,CASSPVAGQGANGYTF
TRBV5-6,NA,TRBJ2-5,16,TRBD1,TGTGCCAGCAGGACCGGACAGGGAGAAAGGGCAGAGACCCAGTACTTC,CASRTGQGERAETQYF
TRBV30,NA,TRBJ1-5,13,NA,TGTGCCTGGGAGGCGGGGTCGGGGCAGCCCCAGCATTTT,CAWEAGSGQPQHF
TRBV6-1,once,TRBJ2-3,15,TRBD2,TGTGCCAGCAACGGACTCGCCGGGGGGTCAGATACGCAGTATTTT,CASNGLAGGSDTQYF
TRBV9,NA,TRBJ1-3,14,NA,TGTGCCAGCAGCGACCGGGTCTCTGGAAACACCATATATTTT,CASSDRVSGNTIYF
TRBV21-1,NA,TRBJ2-7,15,NA,TGTGCCAGCAGCCCAGAGGGGACAGGACCATACGAGCAGTACTTC,CASSPEGTGPYEQYF
TRBV10-1,NA,TRBJ2-7,20,TRBD2,TGCGCCAGCAGTGATTCTTTCCCGGGACAGGGACTAGCGGGGGTCTACGAGCAGTACTTC,CASSDSFPGQGLAGVYEQYF
TRBV7-9,once,TRBJ1-4,14,NA,TGTGCCAGCAGCTTCCCGGCAACTAATGAAAAACTGTTTTTT,CASSFPATNEKLFF
TRBV28,NA,TRBJ1-2,12,NA,TGTGCCAGCAGTTTTGGAGCCTATGGCTACACCTTC,CASSFGAYGYTF
TRBV27,few,TRBJ1-5,15,TRBD1,TGTGCCAGCAGTTTCTCCGGGACAGCGAACCAGCCCCAGCATTTT,CASSFSGTANQPQHF
TRBV4-2,NA,TRBJ2-1,16,TRBD1,TGTGCCAGCAGCCAAGACCGGGACAGGGGGTTTAATGAGCAGTTCTTC,CASSQDRDRGFNEQFF
TRBV4-1,NA,TRBJ2-3,16,NA,TGCGCCAGCAGCCAGTCTCCGGGACAACCCACAGATACGCAGTATTTT,CASSQSPGQPTDTQYF
TRBV27,NA,TRBJ1-1,12,NA,TGTGCCATCGGTACCCGGGGCACTGAAGCTTTCTTT,CAIGTRGTEAFF
TRBV7-9,NA,TRBJ1-2,15,TRBD1,TGTGCCAGCAGCCCCCGGACAGGGACCGACTATGGCTACACCTTC,CASSPRTGTDYGYTF
TRBV2,few,TRBJ2-7,14,NA,TGTGCCCCTCCGAGGGTTCCACTCGGGAACGAGCAGTACTTC,CAPPRVPLGNEQYF
TRBV6-5,NA,TRBJ2-7,15,TRBD1,TGTGCCAGCAGGCGCGGGACAGGCAGCTCCTACGAGCAGTACTTC,CASRRGTGSSYEQYF
TRBV9,NA,TRBJ2-2,15,NA,TGTGCCAGCAGCGTAGGGGGGCCCCGGACCGGGGAGCTGTTTTTT,CASSVGGPRTGELFF
TRBV18,NA,TRBJ2-3,11,NA,TGTGCCAGCTCATTGCGGAATACGCAGTATTTT,CASSLRNTQYF
TRBV27,NA,TRBJ1-5,15,NA,TGTGCCAGCAGTCCGAGGGAGTATAGCAATCAGCCCCAGCATTTT,CASSPREYSNQPQHF
TRBV10-3,once,TRBJ1-5,14,TRBD1,TGTGCCATACGAGGGACAGGGGACAATCAGCCCCAGCATTTT,CAIRGTGDNQPQHF
TRBV5-5,NA,TRBJ1-1,15,NA,TGTGCCAGCAGCCGAGACCCACAGGGGAACACTGAAGCTTTCTTT,CASSRDPQGNTEAFF
TRBV9,NA,TRBJ2-1,12,TRBD1,TGTGCCAGCAGCTTACAGGGGCACGAGCAGTTCTTC,CASSLQGHEQFF
TRBV7-6,NA,TRBJ1-6,15,NA,TGTGCCAGCAGCGTTACACAGGGTAACAATTCACCCCTCCACTTT,CASSVTQGNNSPLHF
TRBV6-4,few,TRBJ1-1,12,NA,TGTGCCAGCAGACAGGGTGGAACTGAAGCTTTCTTT,CASRQGGTEAFF
TRBV5-6,few,TRBJ1-1,14,NA,TGTGCCAGCAGCTTGGCGGGAATCGACACTGAAGCTTTCTTT,CASSLAGIDTEAFF
TRBV19,NA,TRBJ2-7,13,TRBD1,TGTGCCAGTAGCACGCAGGGGGCCTACGAGCAGTACTTC,CASSTQGAYEQYF
TRBV7-2,NA,TRBJ2-2,16,TRBD2,TGTGCCAGCAGCACTAGCGGGAGGTCGAACACCGGGGAGCTGTTTTTT,CASSTSGRSNTGELFF
TRBV7-9,once,TRBJ1-5,15,TRBD1,TGTGCCAGCAGCAACGGGACAGCGATAAATCAGCCCCAGCATTTT,CASSNGTAINQPQHF